A single sample gave rise to the 2 T cell receptor beta chains below, sequenced in a study of CD8 T cells in Susac syndrome. The authors reverse transcribed roughly 0.5 to 1 ug RNA with random hexamers. TCRdb used MiXCR to reprocess the immunoSEQ multiplex PCR reads, holding one entry per CDR3 protein. Among 65,000 to 90,000 distinct CDR3 sequences listed, about 94% were seen once. Material: CD8+ T cells from PBMCs. These receptors were collected from a human donor with multiple sclerosis.

V and J are TRBV7-9 and TRBJ2-1, with 13 bases that match TRBD2. This CDR3 has 17 amino acids. J was trimmed by 2 bases and V by 5 bases; bases with no gene match: 6. The germline gives CDR1 SEHNR, CDR2 FQNEAQ (reference sequence). CDR3 residues: CASSRTSGGLPYNEQFF. CDR3 bases: TGTGCCAGCAGCCGGACTAGCGGGGGATTGCCCTACAATGAGCAGTTCTTC.

The chain links TRBV5-6 to TRBJ1-2; the match to TRBD1 covers 9 bases. CDR3 length: 17 amino acids. Germline V gene data show CDR1 as SGHDT and CDR2 as YYEEEE. Germline trimming cut 4 bases from V and 4 bases from J; bases unmatched to any gene: 14. CDR3 region: CASSLGTGPPTPYGYTF. The CDR3 region has the DNA TGTGCCAGCAGCCTAGGGACAGGGCCCCCTACACCCTATGGCTACACCTTC.